This section outlines one T cell receptor beta chain sequence together with its context. This clone has a handful of counts. The specificity of this receptor is unknown. No base-level quality is on record; no much larger clone is a single base apart. Library creation used the immunoSEQ multiplex PCR assay. TCR beta CDR3 sequencing was performed on DNA from the cultured, isolated CD4+ T cells. As for the authors' bioinformatics: Non-productive TCR sequences were removed, reads were trimmed to the CDR3 region, and CDR3s of at least 7 amino acids were retained. The MANAFEST web app was used to pick out antigen-specific clonotypes by comparing their expansion in peptide wells with that in reference cultures. To count as positive, a clone had to show expansion at FDR<0.05 compared with the reference and with all other wells, an odds ratio above 5, and a frequency above 0.1% in two replicate wells. A clonotype was defined as cross-reactive if the clonotype was significantly expanded both in SARS-CoV-2 spike wells and in at least one common cold coronavirus spike condition. Using the stringdist R package, CDR3 similarity was measured by Levenshtein distance, and unrooted trees were constructed with ape in R 3.6.1. The clones in this table, taken by TCRdb from immuneACCESS, are in-frame only. Not every clone is retained; where verified, under half of the shortfall comes from an unresolved V gene, and the cause of the rest is unknown. Clonal size and the V and J genes are those of that table, whereas D and trimming came from the DNA. The sample has fewer than 15,000 clones on record, around 75% of them singletons. The ten top clones hold 33% of the sample.

V is trimmed back by 6 bases and J by 0 bases, and the junction contains 9 bases that no gene match accounts for. CDR1 and CDR2 (KGHSH, LQKENI) derive from the germline V gene. The CDR3 runs 16 residues from the cysteine to the phenylalanine. Only CDR3 DNA remains: 48 bases, in frame from the first base. In the ViraFEST assay, PBMC were stimulated with viral peptide pools, and antigen-specific CD4+ T cell clonotypes were then identified by expansion using TCR sequencing. After approximately 11 days of culture, CD4+ T cells were isolated with the EasySep CD4+ T cell isolation kit. PCR-confirmed SARS-CoV-2 infection had occurred in convalescent patients between March and December 2020, before the Alpha, Beta and Delta variants emerged in the United States. Each participant received two doses of an mRNA SARS-CoV-2 vaccine, either BNT162b2 or mRNA-1273. Roughly 2.1 million PBMC per well were cultured in IMDM with about 4.6% human AB serum, 10 IU/ml IL-2 and gentamicin, plus 10 ug/ml peptides. On days 3 and 7, half of the culture medium was replaced with fresh IL-2-containing medium. Unless noted otherwise, every peptide stimulation condition was grown in triplicate wells. Using Ficoll-Paque Plus gradient centrifugation, PBMC were separated from whole blood and then either used fresh or cryopreserved at -140C. The spike proteins of SARS-CoV-2 and of the common cold coronaviruses HCoV-NL63, HCoV-OC43 and HCoV-229E were spanned by overlapping peptide pools. Genomic DNA was extracted from cultured CD4+ T cells with the QIAamp micro DNA kit.

These data come from a study of vaccination effects on CD4 cells after COVID-19 (dated by TCRdb to between 2020 and 2023). Background on the whole study: After vaccination, three convalescent patients were sampled at an early time point (day +14) and at a late time point (day +241, +227 and +161, respectively). Across the study, the median time from the second dose to post-vaccine sampling was 72 days (range 14 to 241). SARS-CoV-2 spike-specific CD4+ TCR repertoires from before and after mRNA vaccination were compared in COVID-19 convalescent patients and in infection-naive vaccine recipients. Altogether, some 11 COVID-19 convalescent patients and a few SARS-CoV-2-naive healthy vaccine recipients made up the full study. In the study, cultures from other donors were sequenced using the Oncomine TCR Beta short-read assay on an Illumina iSeq 100.

General findings and caveats noted by the study authors: For convalescent patients, new clones induced by the vaccine made up most of the post-vaccine spike-reactive repertoire, and these new clones were largely distinct from the clones induced by infection. Both infection-induced and vaccine-induced clones contracted markedly at late post-vaccination timepoints, which is consistent with waning T cell responses. The study was limited by a small number of convalescent patients and lacked early post-infection timepoints.

In this chain, TRBV18 is recombined with TRBJ2-7, and 9 bases in between align with TRBD1. The source was CD4+ T cells from PBMCs cultured with HCoV-NL63 spike peptides, collected after COVID-19 vaccination. This specimen's cell subset or site label, per the study, means: HCoV-NL63 spike overlapping peptide pool stimulation. The clonotype comes from a human donor who had a prior SARS-CoV-2 infection. In nucleotides, the sequence is TGTGCCAGCTCGCGCACACAGGGGGCCAGCTCCTACGAGCAGTACTTC. Its product reads: CASSRTQGASSYEQYF.